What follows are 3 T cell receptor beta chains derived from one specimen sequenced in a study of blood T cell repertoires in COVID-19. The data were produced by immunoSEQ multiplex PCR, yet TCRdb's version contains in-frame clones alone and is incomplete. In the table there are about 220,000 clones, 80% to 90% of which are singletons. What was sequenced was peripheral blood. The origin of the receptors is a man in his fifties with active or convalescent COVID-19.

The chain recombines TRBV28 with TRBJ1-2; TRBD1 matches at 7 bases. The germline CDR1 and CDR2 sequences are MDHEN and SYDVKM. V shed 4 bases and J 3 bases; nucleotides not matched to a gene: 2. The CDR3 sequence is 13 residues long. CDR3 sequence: CASSSGQYYGYTF. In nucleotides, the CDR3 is TGTGCCAGCAGTTCGGGACAGTACTATGGCTACACCTTC.

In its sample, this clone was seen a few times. CDR3 DNA sequence: TGTGCCAGCAGTTGGGGGGTGGAGGGCACTGAAGCTTTCTTT. Translation gives CASSWGVEGTEAFF. The chain links TRBV6-5 to TRBJ1-1; TRBD1 is a possible D gene (5 bases). The germline V gene encodes CDR1 MNHEY and CDR2 SVGAGI. Trimming shortened V by 4 bases and J by 4 bases, and 13 bases separated the two germline ends. The CDR3 has 14 residues.

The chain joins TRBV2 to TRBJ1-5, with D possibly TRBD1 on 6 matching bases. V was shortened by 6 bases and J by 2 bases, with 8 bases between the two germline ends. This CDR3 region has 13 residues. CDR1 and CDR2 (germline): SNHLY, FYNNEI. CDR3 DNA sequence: TGTGCCAGCAGGGCAGGGGGCAATCAGCCCCAGCATTTT. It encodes CASRAGGNQPQHF.